One and the same sample provided the 23 T cell receptor beta chains below, sequenced in a study of T cells in Graves' hyperthyroidism and ophthalmopathy. Researchers took RNA transcripts and amplified the TCR beta CDR3 regions from them. The HTBI set primed first-round TCR CDR3 RT-PCR. TCRdb analysed the multiplex PCR reads with MiXCR anew, one entry per CDR3 protein. The data show some 490,000 distinct CDR3 sequences, approximately 22% seen once. Sequencing was done on a sample of blood. The receptor source for this set is a woman in her 70s with Graves' ophthalmopathy.

The chain combines TRBV20-1 with TRBJ2-5, with 12 bases fitting TRBD2. After removal of 6 bases from V and 5 bases from J, the junction contained 7 bases not matched to a gene. The CDR3 runs to 14 residues. Germline lookup yields CDR1 DFQATT and CDR2 SNEGSKA (reference sequence). CDR3 loop: CSAPGLAGPETQYF. As DNA, the CDR3 is TGCAGTGCCCCCGGACTAGCGGGACCCGAGACCCAGTACTTC.

The chain joins TRBV5-1 to TRBJ1-2; 9 positions agree with TRBD1. The length of the CDR3 is 16 residues. Germline lookup yields CDR1 SGHRS and CDR2 YFSETQ. Trimming at V came to 3 bases and at J to 2 bases, leaving 8 bases not matched to a gene. CDR3 region: CASSSLTGGANYGYTF. DNA for the CDR3: TGCGCCAGCAGCTCCCTCACAGGGGGCGCGAACTATGGCTACACCTTC.

The chain combines TRBV27 with TRBJ2-7; 7 bases map to TRBD1. The CDR3 has 14 residues. Germline V lookup: CDR1 MNHEY, CDR2 SMNVEV (reference sequence). V lost 8 bases, J lost 8 bases, and 15 bases stayed unmatched. The CDR3 coding sequence is TGTGCCAGCGGCCTGGGACAGTCGGCCGCTCAGCAGTACTTC. The encoded protein is CASGLGQSAAQQYF.

This clonotype was counted a few times. The gene calls are TRBV6-1 and TRBJ1-2; 9 positions agree with TRBD1. Per germline, CDR1 MNHNS and CDR2 SASEGT. V was pared by 2 bases and J by 11 bases, with 9 bases of the junction left unmatched. This CDR3 spans 14 amino acids. Here the CDR3 DNA reads TGTGCCAGCAGTGAATTCCCACAGGGGGCGCGTTACACCTTC. Its translation: CASSEFPQGARYTF.

CDR3 nucleotide sequence: TGTGCCAGCAGGGAAGGGACAGTCAATGAGCAGTTCTTC. As protein: CASREGTVNEQFF. This chain uses TRBV5-6 with TRBJ2-1; the match to TRBD1 covers 7 bases. The CDR3 is made up of 13 amino acids. CDR1 and CDR2 from the germline V gene are SGHDT and YYEEEE. After removal of 5 bases from V and 6 bases from J, the junction contained 5 bases not matched to a gene.

There are a few counts of this clonotype. The rearrangement joins TRBV19 to TRBJ2-7; TRBD2 might be the D (5 bases). The CDR3 runs to 14 residues. Trimming removed 8 bases at V and 6 bases at J, with 20 bases between. Germline V CDR1 and CDR2: LNHDA, SQIVND (reference sequence). The CDR3 sequence is CASAARLARFEQYF. The CDR3 region has the DNA TGTGCCAGTGCCGCGCGGCTAGCCAGGTTCGAGCAGTACTTC.

The V call is TRBV6-1, the J call TRBJ1-2; 7 positions agree with TRBD1. From germline, CDR1 is MNHNS and CDR2 SASEGT. V trimming: 6 bases; J trimming: 6 bases; junction bases outside the gene matches: 4. The length of the CDR3 is 12 residues. CDR3 protein: CASSATGDGYTF. CDR3 DNA: TGTGCCAGCAGCGCCACAGGGGATGGCTACACCTTC.

CDR3 sequence reads: CASSRDRLNNQPQHF. The CDR3 coding sequence is TGTGCCAGCAGCCGGGACAGGTTAAACAATCAGCCCCAGCATTTT. The chain links TRBV6-2 or TRBV6-3 to TRBJ1-5, with 8 bases that match TRBD1. Germline CDR1 MNHEY, CDR2 SVGEGT. The junction had 7 bases not matched to a gene; V was cut back by 6 bases and J by 3 bases. This CDR3 region has 15 residues.

The rearrangement uses TRBV6-4 and TRBJ1-5; D possibly corresponds to TRBD1 (5 bases). Deletions cut 2 bases from V and 3 bases from J, with 8 bases between. The germline gives CDR1 MRHNA, CDR2 SNTAGT. The CDR3 extends over 14 amino acids. The CDR3 loop reads CASSDGGDNQPQHF. The CDR3 DNA reads as TGTGCCAGCAGTGACGGGGGGGACAATCAGCCCCAGCATTTT.

A few counts support this clonotype. The chain links TRBV5-4 to TRBJ2-1, with TRBD2 matching 9 bases. CDR1 and CDR2 from the germline V gene are SGHNT and YYREEE (reference sequence). The CDR3 is 16 residues long. With V trimmed by 4 bases and J by 7 bases, 12 bases remained unmatched. CDR3 amino acids: CASSPHQRTSENEQFF. The CDR3 DNA reads TGTGCCAGCAGCCCGCACCAGAGGACTAGCGAAAATGAGCAGTTCTTC.

Many counts were recorded for this clonotype. This rearrangement joins TRBV12-3 or TRBV12-4 to TRBJ2-1; D remains ambiguous. The CDR3 has 15 amino acids. V was trimmed by 1 base and J by 10 bases, leaving 17 bases between them. The chain's CDR3 is CASSLGRSASDEQFF. CDR3 sequence (DNA): TGTGCCAGCAGTTTAGGTCGCTCGGCCAGCGACGAGCAGTTCTTC.

The chain couples TRBV24-1 to TRBJ1-1; D gene uncertain. Germline V gives CDR1 KGHDR, CDR2 SFDVKD. Trimming shortened V by 1 base and J by 1 base, and 3 bases separated the two germline ends. This CDR3 contains 13 residues. In nucleotides, the CDR3 is TGTGCCACCAGTGATTTCAAGAACACTGAAGCTTTCTTT. Amino acid sequence: CATSDFKNTEAFF.

This clonotype appeared many times. The chain has TRBV7-2 and TRBJ2-1, with D perhaps matching TRBD1 or TRBD2 (6 bases each). Looked up from germline, CDR1 is SGHTA and CDR2 is FQGNSA. V was clipped by 5 bases and J by 4 bases, with 12 bases between them. CDR3 size: 14 residues. CDR3 in DNA: TGTGCCAGCAGCGCGGGACACGGGTACAATGAGCAGTTCTTC. The encoded protein is CASSAGHGYNEQFF.

This clonotype occurred many times. This chain joins TRBV12-3 or TRBV12-4 and TRBJ1-1; D call uncertain. This CDR3 spans 13 amino acids. Trimming shortened V by 2 bases and J by 0 bases, and 4 bases separated the two germline ends. The CDR3 region has the DNA TGTGCCAGCAGTTTAATAGTGAACACTGAAGCTTTCTTT. Translation gives CASSLIVNTEAFF.

The chain links TRBV6-4 to TRBJ2-2; possibly TRBD1 for D (6 bases). The V end lost 5 bases, the J end lost 1 base, and 11 bases lay between the germline ends. In germline, CDR1 is MRHNA, CDR2 SNTAGT. This CDR3 comprises 15 residues. Here the CDR3 DNA reads TGTGCCAGCAGTAAGGACAGTTTGAACACCGGGGAGCTGTTTTTT. This translates into CASSKDSLNTGELFF.

This clonotype has only a few counts. This rearrangement joins TRBV12-3 or TRBV12-4 to TRBJ2-4; 7 bases fit TRBD2. The CDR3 sequence is 16 residues long. V lost 2 bases and J lost 0; bases outside the gene matches: 4. CDR3 in DNA: TGTGCCAGCAGTTTACCTAGCGGTCTAGCCAAAAACATTCAGTACTTC. Protein: CASSLPSGLAKNIQYF.

This clonotype was detected many times. The CDR3 nucleotides read TGCAGCGTTGAAGTTACCCGGGGTGAGCAGTTCTTC. It codes for CSVEVTRGEQFF. The chain carries TRBV29-1 and TRBJ2-1, with D perhaps TRBD2 (5 bases). CDR1 and CDR2 from the germline V gene are SQVTM and ANQGSEA. The length of the CDR3 is 12 residues. Deletions cut 1 base from V and 9 bases from J, with 10 bases between.

The sample holds a few counts of this clonotype. The gene calls are TRBV20-1 and TRBJ2-7, with D possibly being TRBD2 (5 bases). V was trimmed by 3 bases and J by 5 bases, leaving 8 bases between them. Germline V CDR1 and CDR2: DFQATT, SNEGSKA (reference sequence). This CDR3 region has 11 residues. CDR3 DNA: TGCAGTGCTAGCCACGGGGACGAGCAGTACTTC. This sequence encodes CSASHGDEQYF.

The chain couples TRBV20-1 to TRBJ2-1; D possibly uses TRBD1 or TRBD2 (5 bases each). CDR1 is DFQATT, CDR2 SNEGSKA, per germline (reference sequence). The CDR3 extends over 17 amino acids. V was trimmed by 2 bases and J by 3 bases, leaving 20 bases between them. CDR3 sequence (DNA): TGCAGTGCTAGAAATCTGGGGCCCCCAGCGGACTACAATGAGCAGTTCTTC. Residues: CSARNLGPPADYNEQFF.

The J gene is TRBJ2-1, the V gene TRBV18, with a weak D call TRBD2 (5 bases). The CDR3 loop spans 15 amino acids. From germline, CDR1 is KGHSH and CDR2 LQKENI. Trimming removed 2 bases from V and 4 bases from J, with 12 bases in between. The CDR3 sequence: CASSPLSSGYNEQFF. Here the CDR3 DNA reads TGTGCCAGCTCACCATTGTCCAGCGGATACAATGAGCAGTTCTTC. Variable domain in full (rest from reference TRBV18 and TRBJ2-1): NAGVMQNPRHLVRRRGQEARLRCSPMKGHSHVYWYRQLPEEGLKFMVYLQKENIIDESGMPKERFSAEFPKEGPSILRIQQVVRGDSAAYFCASSPLSSGYNEQFFGPGTRLTVL.

This clonotype was seen more than once but under ten times. The gene calls are TRBV7-2 and TRBJ1-5, with a weak D call TRBD1 (5 bases). Trimming shortened V by 3 bases and J by 4 bases, and 10 bases separated the two germline ends. CDR1 and CDR2 from the germline V gene are SGHTA and FQGNSA. The CDR3 is 14 amino acids. Here the CDR3 DNA reads TGTGCCAGCAGCTTGGGGACGAAAAATCAGCCCCAGCATTTT. Encoded protein: CASSLGTKNQPQHF.

This clonotype was counted many times. The chain recombines TRBV5-1 with TRBJ2-1; D remains unclear. This CDR3 contains 11 residues. Trimming took 2 bases from V and 5 from J, leaving 2 bases between them. The germline V gene encodes CDR1 SGHRS and CDR2 YFSETQ. CDR3 protein: CASSLDNEQFF. In nucleotides, the CDR3 is TGCGCCAGCAGCTTAGACAATGAGCAGTTCTTC.

This clonotype occurred a few times. This chain connects TRBV12-3 or TRBV12-4 to TRBJ2-3; D is ambiguous. Between the trimmed V and J ends, which lost 2 bases and 1 base, there was a span of 7 bases. The length of the CDR3 is 14 residues. This CDR3 is CASSLKDGTDTQYF. CDR3 coding DNA: TGTGCCAGCAGTTTAAAAGATGGCACAGATACGCAGTATTTT.